A selection of T cell receptor beta chains follows, all from one sample in a study of T-cell memory formation after mild COVID-19. MiXCR was run by TCRdb on the 5' RACE reads, yielding one entry per CDR3 protein. The table has 270,000 or so distinct CDR3 sequences, roughly 17% seen once. The sequencing input was PBMCs or a T cell subset sorted from them (not recorded which). All receptors derive from a man aged 18 to 30 who had mild COVID-19 (a few samples of this study predate the infection). Cell type and time point are not known. Both conserved end residues are part of each CDR3.

j_call: TRBJ1-4
v_call: TRBV6-5
cdr3_aa: CASSREGTTNEKLFF

j_call: TRBJ1-1
v_call: TRBV5-1
cdr3_aa: CASSLLQGDTEAFF

j_call: TRBJ2-1
v_call: TRBV11-2
cdr3_aa: CASSLTGSLNEQFF

j_call: TRBJ1-6
v_call: TRBV27
cdr3_aa: CASSLFGQGNYNSPLHF

j_call: TRBJ2-5
v_call: TRBV7-2
cdr3_aa: CASNLIGETQYF

j_call: TRBJ2-7
v_call: TRBV9
cdr3_aa: CASSHLGRDPYEQYF

j_call: TRBJ2-1
v_call: TRBV7-9
cdr3_aa: CASSLTPTSGVRNEQFF

j_call: TRBJ2-5
v_call: TRBV7-3
cdr3_aa: CASSSSGNTETQYF

j_call: TRBJ1-3
v_call: TRBV6-2/TRBV6-3
cdr3_aa: CASSRTLTGNTIYF

j_call: TRBJ2-3
v_call: TRBV7-8
cdr3_aa: CASTVGTAYTDTQYF

j_call: TRBJ2-5
v_call: TRBV12-3/TRBV12-4
cdr3_aa: CASRPDSPHQYF

j_call: TRBJ2-7
v_call: TRBV10-3
cdr3_aa: CAISVGTSGSYEQYF

j_call: TRBJ2-3
v_call: TRBV20-1
cdr3_aa: CSARGPGLAGGPGGTDTQYF

j_call: TRBJ1-4
v_call: TRBV4-2
cdr3_aa: CASRKRPGMGATNEKLFF